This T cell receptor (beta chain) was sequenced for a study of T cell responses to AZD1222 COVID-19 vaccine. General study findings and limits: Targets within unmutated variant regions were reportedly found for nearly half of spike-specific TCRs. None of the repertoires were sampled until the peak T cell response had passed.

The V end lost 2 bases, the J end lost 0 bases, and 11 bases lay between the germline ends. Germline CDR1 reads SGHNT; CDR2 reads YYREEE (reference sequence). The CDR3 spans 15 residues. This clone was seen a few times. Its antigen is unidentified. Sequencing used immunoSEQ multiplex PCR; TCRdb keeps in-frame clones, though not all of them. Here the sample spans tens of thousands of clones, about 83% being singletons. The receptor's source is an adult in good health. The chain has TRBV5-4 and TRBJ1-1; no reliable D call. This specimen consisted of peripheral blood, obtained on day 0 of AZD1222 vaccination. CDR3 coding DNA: TGTGCCAGCAGCTTTAGAATTCCTATGAACACTGAAGCTTTCTTT. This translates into CASSFRIPMNTEAFF.